These T cell receptor beta chains were read from a single sample in a study of CD8+CD57+ T cells in acquired aplastic anemia. From the reads, TCRdb called clonotypes with MiXCR, one entry per CDR3 protein. This table holds 150,000 to 200,000 distinct CDR3 sequences, 64% found once. The specimen was sorted CD4+, CD8+, or CD8+CD57+ T cells (not recorded which) from PBMCs. The receptors were gathered from a human donor with severe aplastic anemia or a healthy control (not recorded which). The CDR3 runs from the conserved cysteine through the conserved F or W. Fields, in order: J gene, clone size, V gene, D gene, CDR3 protein, CDR3 DNA. D genes are given only for firm matches. Expanded clones are given a class, and other clones once, few, many or no size at all.

TRBJ2-3 - TRBV5-5 TRBD2 CASSRLAGGSDTQYF TGTGCCAGCAGCCGACTAGCGGGAGGCTCGGATACGCAGTATTTT
TRBJ2-5 - TRBV7-9 TRBD2 CASSLGASGDRETQYF TGTGCCAGCAGCTTAGGAGCTAGCGGAGATCGGGAGACCCAGTACTTC
TRBJ1-1 - TRBV19 - CASSLSYGTNTEAFF TGTGCCAGTAGTCTATCCTATGGGACGAACACTGAAGCTTTCTTT
TRBJ2-3 - TRBV6-4 TRBD2 CASSEGLALPNEQYF TGTGCCAGCAGTGAGGGACTAGCCTTGCCCAATGAGCAGTATTTT
TRBJ1-5 - TRBV7-9 - CASSSDSYSNQPQHF TGTGCCAGCAGTTCCGACAGCTATAGCAATCAGCCCCAGCATTTT
TRBJ2-7 many TRBV24-1 - CATSAPGQPYEQYF TGTGCCACCAGTGCCCCTGGACAGCCCTACGAGCAGTACTTC
TRBJ2-1 - TRBV12-3/TRBV12-4 TRBD1 CASSPGQGSYNEQFF TGTGCCAGCAGTCCGGGACAGGGGAGCTACAATGAGCAGTTCTTC
TRBJ1-3 once TRBV9 - CASSVRVAGGNTIYF TGTGCCAGCAGCGTAAGGGTCGCCGGTGGAAACACCATATATTTT
TRBJ1-4 - TRBV7-2 TRBD1 CASARDRVNEKLFF TGTGCCAGCGCCCGGGACAGGGTTAATGAAAAACTGTTTTTT
TRBJ2-5 few TRBV7-3 - CASSLVVGMEETQYF TGTGCCAGCAGCTTGGTGGTGGGGATGGAGGAGACCCAGTACTTC
TRBJ2-7 many TRBV29-1 - CSVLLASYEQYF TGCAGCGTCCTTCTAGCCTCCTACGAGCAGTACTTC
TRBJ2-2 - TRBV19 TRBD2 CASSSSSGGANTGELFF TGTGCCAGTAGTTCGTCTAGCGGGGGGGCAAACACCGGGGAGCTGTTTTTT
TRBJ2-7 - TRBV29-1 - CSVAIGTPLYF -
TRBJ1-2 few TRBV20-1 - CSAVGVGYGYTF TGCAGTGCTGTAGGGGTGGGCTATGGCTACACCTTC
TRBJ2-5 - TRBV20-1 TRBD1 CSARGTGTKETQYF TGCAGTGCTAGGGGGACAGGAACTAAAGAGACCCAGTACTTC
TRBJ1-5 - TRBV2 - CASSGLALVSNQPQHF TGTGCCAGCAGTGGTCTCGCCCTAGTCAGCAATCAGCCCCAGCATTTT
TRBJ1-2 - TRBV6-4 TRBD1 CEPWTGGNYGYTF TGCGAGCCATGGACAGGGGGCAACTATGGCTACACCTTC
TRBJ2-5 once TRBV24-1 - CATSAGRETQYF TGTGCCACCAGTGCAGGGAGAGAGACCCAGTACTTC
TRBJ2-7 - TRBV12-3/TRBV12-4 TRBD1 CASSEGTGEQYF TGTGCCAGCAGTGAAGGGACAGGGGAGCAGTACTTC
TRBJ2-7 - TRBV6-5 - CASSKQGVDGEQYF TGTGCCAGCAGTAAGCAGGGTGTGGATGGGGAGCAGTACTTC
TRBJ1-6 - TRBV25-1 - CASSKGTSYNSPLHF TGTGCCAGCAGTAAAGGGACCTCCTATAATTCACCCCTCCACTTT
TRBJ1-4 medium-sized TRBV2 TRBD1 CASREPGQGLEKLFF TGTGCCAGCAGAGAACCGGGACAGGGGTTGGAGAAACTGTTTTTT
TRBJ2-1 - TRBV25-1 TRBD2 CASKGLGVNERFF TGTGCCAGCAAGGGACTAGGAGTCAATGAGCGGTTCTTC
TRBJ2-3 - TRBV19 TRBD1 CAGSRERDRGTDTQYF TGTGCCGGTAGTCGTGAAAGGGACAGGGGAACAGATACGCAGTATTTT
TRBJ2-5 - TRBV7-9 - CASSEAAQETQYF TGTGCCAGCAGCGAGGCCGCCCAAGAGACCCAGTACTTC
TRBJ2-1 - TRBV7-9 TRBD2 CASTSGKREAREQFF TGTGCCAGCACCTCGGGGAAGCGGGAGGCCAGGGAGCAGTTCTTC
TRBJ1-5 few TRBV28 - CASRDPWAAVIAHQPQHF TGTGCCAGCAGGGACCCTTGGGCAGCCGTGATCGCCCATCAGCCCCAGCATTTT